The 11 T cell receptor beta chains given below trace back to one sample, sequenced in a study of shared clonotypes between healthy human individuals. Profiling relied on immunoSEQ multiplex PCR, and the TCRdb table lists in-frame clones only, not all of them. The table has some 2.1 million clones, roughly 96% seen once. Sequencing was carried out using naive CD4+ T cells sorted from blood. As for subset: CD45RA+ positively selected. All receptors derive from a man between 18 and 29 years old in good health.

The chain couples TRBV7-2 to TRBJ2-1; TRBD2 aligns across 8 bases. This CDR3 contains 17 residues. CDR1 SGHTA and CDR2 FQGNSA come from the germline V gene. V was pared by 0 bases and J by 2 bases, with 6 bases of the junction left unmatched. CDR3 nucleotide sequence: TGTGCCAGCAGCTTAGCCCCCAGTAGCGGGGCCTACAATGAGCAGTTCTTC. It translates to CASSLAPSSGAYNEQFF.

Remarks on this clone: The sample holds other DNA sequences that translate to the same CDR3. This chain joins TRBV27 and TRBJ1-4; D perhaps matches TRBD1 (5 bases). V lost 2 bases and J 7 bases, leaving 11 bases between the germline ends. Per germline, CDR1 MNHEY and CDR2 SMNVEV (reference sequence). This CDR3 spans 14 amino acids. The DNA of the CDR3 is TGTGCCAGCAGTTTACAGGGAGTTGGTGAAAAACTGTTTTTT. Amino acid sequence: CASSLQGVGEKLFF.

In its sample, this clone was seen a few times. CDR3 coding DNA: TGTGCCAGCAGTGAATCTCGCGGGAAGTCCGACGAGCAGTACTTC. It is translated as CASSESRGKSDEQYF. The chain has TRBV25-1 and TRBJ2-7; tentatively, D is TRBD2 (6 bases). This CDR3 is built from 15 residues. Germline V gene sequence: CDR1 MGHDK, CDR2 SYGVNS. V lost 1 base and J 5 bases, leaving 15 bases between the germline ends.

The rearrangement joins TRBV5-5 to TRBJ1-2; D may be TRBD1 (5 bases). Germline-derived CDR1 and CDR2 are SGHKS and YYEKEE (reference sequence). The CDR3 length is 15 residues. Trimming stripped 0 bases from V and 0 bases from J, with 9 bases between. CDR3 nucleotide sequence: TGTGCCAGCAGCTTGGAGACAGTAGCTAACTATGGCTACACCTTC. This gives the protein CASSLETVANYGYTF.

This chain links TRBV28 with TRBJ2-7; the D gene is possibly TRBD1 (6 bases). V lost 5 bases and J 3 bases, leaving 20 bases between the germline ends. This CDR3 is built from 16 residues. The germline V gene has CDR1 MDHEN and CDR2 SYDVKM. This CDR3 is CASSPTGWYPIYEQYF. CDR3 in DNA: TGTGCCAGCAGTCCCACAGGGTGGTATCCCATCTACGAGCAGTACTTC.

The V and J genes are TRBV11-2 and TRBJ1-4; D unresolved. The CDR3 extends over 14 amino acids. The V and J ends lost 4 bases and 7 bases respectively, with 13 bases between them. Germline lookup yields CDR1 SGHAT and CDR2 FQNNGV. The CDR3 is CASSSTESSEKLFF. The CDR3 DNA is TGTGCCAGCAGCTCGACGGAATCGAGTGAAAAACTGTTTTTT.

This clone was counted once. This chain uses TRBV9 with TRBJ2-2, with a possible D match to TRBD2 (5 bases). With 0 bases removed from V and 0 bases from J, the gap between germline ends came to 9 bases. This CDR3 spans 16 amino acids. Germline V gene data show CDR1 as SGDLS and CDR2 as YYNGEE. The CDR3 loop is CASSVGAEANTGELFF. CDR3 nucleotide sequence: TGTGCCAGCAGCGTAGGGGCGGAGGCGAACACCGGGGAGCTGTTTTTT.

For this clone: The sample has other DNA sequences that encode this CDR3 too. This chain connects TRBV5-1 to TRBJ2-3; 10 bases are a match to TRBD2. Germline CDR1 and CDR2: SGHRS and YFSETQ. The CDR3 is 16 residues long. V was clipped by 0 bases and J by 0 bases; unmatched bases: 1. The CDR3: CASSLALAGSTDTQYF. The CDR3 DNA sequence: TGCGCCAGCAGCTTGGCACTAGCGGGAAGCACAGATACGCAGTATTTT. The whole variable domain, filled in from reference TRBV5-1 and TRBJ2-3, reads KAGVTQTPRYLIKTRGQQVTLSCSPISGHRSVSWYQQTPGQGLQFLFEYFSETQRNKGNFPGRFSGRQFSNSRSEMNVSTLELGDSALYLCASSLALAGSTDTQYFGPGTRLTVL.

The chain carries TRBV7-2 and TRBJ2-3; 11 bases are a match to TRBD1. In germline, CDR1 is SGHTA, CDR2 FQGNSA. This CDR3 region has 16 residues. V lost 2 bases, J lost 4 bases, and 5 bases stayed unmatched. DNA of the CDR3: TGTGCCAGCAGCTTAATAGCGGGACAGGGGGCAGATACGCAGTATTTT. Amino acid sequence: CASSLIAGQGADTQYF.

The CDR3 nucleotides read TGTGCCAGCAGCAGGACAGGACGCTCCTACGAGCAGTACTTC. This encodes CASSRTGRSYEQYF. This rearrangement joins TRBV6-1 to TRBJ2-7, with 7 positions matching TRBD1. CDR1 MNHNS and CDR2 SASEGT come from the germline V gene. V dropped 6 bases and J dropped 0; count of bases not matched to a gene: 5. The CDR3 is 14 amino acids.

The chain employs TRBV7-8 and TRBJ1-1, with D unresolved. Trimming cost V 2 bases and J 1 base, with 14 bases left between them. The CDR3 spans 16 residues. CDR1 and CDR2 from the germline V gene are SGHVS and FQNEAQ. The DNA of the CDR3 is TGTGCCAGCAGCTTAATGGTAACTACTACGAACACTGAAGCTTTCTTT. Encoded protein: CASSLMVTTTNTEAFF.